These 24 T cell receptor beta chains were sequenced from one sample in a study of T cell clonality in common variable immunodeficiency. Study-level findings and limits: Reportedly, TCR beta sequences from common variable immunodeficiency showed fewer deletions and N-nucleotide insertions.

These receptors lack a known antigen. TCRdb's copy holds only in-frame clones and misses some; the assay was immunoSEQ multiplex PCR. The sample lists about 14,000 clones, none appearing once, the ten largest making up around 8.1%. Input material: peripheral blood mononuclear cells. These receptors were obtained from a human donor with common variable immunodeficiency.

With regard to this clone: The CDR3 end lies 3 residues beyond the end of the read and is filled in from the germline J gene. J is TRBJ1-5 and V is TRBV18; D may be TRBD1 (5 bases). The CDR3 spans 15 residues. V dropped 9 bases and J dropped 5 bases, with 20 bases sitting between them. Per germline, CDR1 KGHSH and CDR2 LQKENI. The CDR3 DNA, read in part, is TGTGCCAGTGACGGGGGGGACTCATCCTATCAGCCC. It encodes CASDGGDSSYQP. The CDR3, in full, reads CASDGGDSSYQPQHF.

This clone was recorded a few times. The read terminates 3 residues before the CDR3 end, so the remaining end is supplied by the germline J gene. The chain joins TRBV7-8 to TRBJ1-1; no reliable D call. Looked up from germline, CDR1 is SGHVS and CDR2 is FQNEAQ. The ends were cut back, 5 bases at V and 4 bases at J, with 14 bases in the middle. There are 14 residues in the CDR3. The part of the CDR3 DNA that was read is TGTGCCAGCAGCGAAGGTCCCCTCCGCACTGAA. Its translation: CASSEGPLRTE. The full CDR3 protein is CASSEGPLRTEAFF.

This clone was seen more than once but under ten times. The read is 3 residues too short to cover the CDR3 end, so that end is filled in from the germline J gene. This chain joins TRBV7-2 and TRBJ1-2; D not resolved. This CDR3 spans 12 amino acids. Germline lookup yields CDR1 SGHTA and CDR2 FQGNSA. CDR3 sequence reads: CASSLAPGGYTF. CDR3 DNA, as far as it was read: TGTGCCAGCAGCTTAGCCCCCGGGGGC.

Details on this clone: The DNA ends 3 residues before the CDR3 does, and the rest of the CDR3 is filled in from the germline J gene. This sequence joins TRBV7-6 and TRBJ2-1, with 13 bases aligning to TRBD2. Losses at the gene ends were 5 bases for V and 5 bases for J; bases not matched to a gene: 3. The germline V gene encodes CDR1 SGHVS and CDR2 FNYEAQ. This CDR3 has 15 residues. CDR3 protein: CASSAGLAGNNEQFF. Incomplete CDR3 DNA: TGTGCCAGCAGCGCGGGACTAGCGGGGAACAATGAG.

This clone was picked up a small number of times. Germline and junction disagree at one end, which may indicate a read error. The sequenced fragment ends 3 residues before the CDR3 boundary, so the rest is inferred from the germline J gene. The chain joins TRBV18 to TRBJ1-6; D gene ambiguous. CDR3 length: 13 amino acids. Germline CDR1 KGHSH, CDR2 LQKENI. The covered CDR3 bases are TGTGCCGGCTCACAGAACACCAATTCACCC. Translation gives CAGSQNTNSP. The whole CDR3 reads CAGSQNTNSPLHF.

By share, this clone ranks as medium-sized. The read stops 3 residues short of the end of the CDR3; the missing end is completed from the germline J gene. The chain is built from TRBV19 and TRBJ1-5; 7 positions match TRBD1. Per the germline V gene, CDR1 is LNHDA and CDR2 is SQIVND (reference sequence). The length of the CDR3 is 14 residues. With V trimmed by 5 bases and J by 2 bases, 3 bases remained unmatched. CDR3 bases read: TGTGCCAGTAGTGGAGGACAGGGCAATCAGCCC. Protein: CASSGGQGNQP. The complete CDR3 reads CASSGGQGNQPQHF.

As concerns this clone: The CDR3 extends 3 residues past the end of the read, so its final part is completed from the germline J gene. V usage is TRBV7-9 and J usage is TRBJ1-2, with D perhaps TRBD1 (6 bases). This CDR3 region has 15 residues. CDR1 and CDR2 from the germline V gene are SEHNR and FQNEAQ (reference sequence). V was shortened by 2 bases and J by 3 bases, with 13 bases between the two germline ends. The sequenced part of the CDR3 DNA is TGTGCCAGCAGCTTAACCACAGGGAATTACTATGGC. Encoded protein: CASSLTTGNYYG. The full CDR3 protein reads CASSLTTGNYYGYTF.

This clone was observed a handful of times. CDR3 loop: CASSLIIAGEAEQFF. The part of the CDR3 DNA that was read is TGTGCCAGCAGCTTGATAATAGCGGGGGAGGCTGAG. The rearrangement links TRBV11-2 to TRBJ2-1, with 9 bases matching TRBD2. The read halts 3 residues ahead of the CDR3 end, with the missing end drawn from the germline J gene. The CDR3 runs to 15 residues. Germline-derived CDR1 and CDR2 are SGHAT and FQNNGV. V gave up 3 bases and J gave up 9 bases; unmatched junction bases: 9.

This clone was observed a handful of times. The read ends 3 residues early relative to the CDR3; the germline J gene fills the gap. V gene TRBV18 combines with J gene TRBJ2-5, with D possibly matching TRBD1 (6 bases). Germline CDR1 KGHSH, CDR2 LQKENI. This CDR3 spans 16 amino acids. Trimming left V 3 bases short and J 5 bases short, with 19 bases between. The CDR3 bases that were read are TGTGCCAGCTCACCCGGCTTGGACAGCCGAGGTGAGACC. Protein: CASSPGLDSRGET. The complete CDR3 sequence is CASSPGLDSRGETQYF. The full variable domain, its missing parts supplied by reference TRBV18 and TRBJ2-5, is NAGVMQNPRHLVRRRGQEARLRCSPMKGHSHVYWYRQLPEEGLKFMVYLQKENIIDESGMPKERFSAEFPKEGPSILRIQQVVRGDSAAYFCASSPGLDSRGETQYFGPGTRLLVL.

This clone was picked up a small number of times. The CDR3 goes on 3 residues after the read ends, and that part is filled in from the germline J gene. The chain carries TRBV30 and TRBJ2-1, with D possibly matching TRBD1 (5 bases). V was pared by 4 bases and J by 5 bases, with 18 bases between. This CDR3 has 15 residues. CDR1 and CDR2 (germline): GTSNPN, SVGIG (reference sequence). Incomplete CDR3 DNA: TGTGCCTGGACAAGGGGTCATAGTAAGGACAATGAG. Its translation: CAWTRGHSKDNE. The entire CDR3 reads CAWTRGHSKDNEQFF. Variable domain in full (rest from reference TRBV30 and TRBJ2-1): SQTIHQWPATLVQPVGSPLSLECTVEGTSNPNLYWYRQAAGRGLQLLFYSVGIGQISSEVPQNLSASRPQDRQFILSSKKLLLSDSGFYLCAWTRGHSKDNEQFFGPGTRLTVL.

Note on this clone: The read falls 3 residues short of the CDR3 end, and the missing part is taken from the germline J gene. J is TRBJ1-1 and V is TRBV6-2 or TRBV6-3; D may be TRBD1 (6 bases). The CDR3 has 17 residues. Between the trimmed V and J ends, which lost 0 bases and 0 bases, there was a span of 14 bases. From germline, CDR1 is MNHEY and CDR2 SVGEGT. The CDR3 reads CASSYSGTYSLNTEAFF. Partial CDR3 DNA: TGTGCCAGCAGTTACTCGGGGACATATAGTTTGAACACTGAA.

To note about this clone: The read is 3 residues too short to cover the CDR3 end, so that end is filled in from the germline J gene. This sequence joins TRBV7-2 and TRBJ2-1; 8 bases match TRBD1. Unmatched junction bases numbered 7, after V lost 5 bases and J lost 4 bases. The germline gives CDR1 SGHTA, CDR2 FQGNSA. This CDR3 spans 15 amino acids. CDR3 protein: CASSTTGGKYNEQFF. The part of the CDR3 DNA that was read is TGTGCCAGCAGCACAACAGGGGGAAAATACAATGAG.

This clone has just a few counts. The read is 3 residues too short to cover the CDR3 end, so that end is filled in from the germline J gene. The V gene is TRBV18, the J gene TRBJ1-1; D unresolved. Germline V lookup: CDR1 KGHSH, CDR2 LQKENI. This CDR3 contains 15 residues. Deletions cut 3 bases from V and 1 base from J, with 12 bases between. Incomplete CDR3 DNA: TGTGCCAGCTCACCTCTGGCGGAAACGAACACTGAA. Amino acids: CASSPLAETNTE. The complete CDR3 sequence is CASSPLAETNTEAFF.

By share of the sample, this clone is medium-sized. The CDR3 sequence: CASSLTMTGAGGETQYF. CDR3 DNA, as far as it was read: TGTGCCAGCAGTTTAACCATGACAGGGGCAGGAGGGGAGACC. This chain links TRBV12-3 or TRBV12-4 with TRBJ2-5, with TRBD1 matching over 8 bases. From the germline J gene comes the end of the CDR3, since the read stops 3 residues before it. Trimming at V came to 2 bases and at J to 5 bases, leaving 13 bases not matched to a gene. The CDR3 totals 17 residues.

As for this clone: The missing CDR3 end, 3 residues past where the read stops, is filled in from the germline J gene. The genes are TRBV7-2 and TRBJ1-5; the D gene is possibly TRBD1 (5 bases). The ends were cut back, 0 bases at V and 2 bases at J, with 5 bases in the middle. Germline assignment: CDR1 SGHTA and CDR2 FQGNSA. The CDR3 runs to 14 residues. The part of the CDR3 DNA that was read is TGTGCCAGCAGCTTAGCAGGGGGCAATCAGCCC. Translated: CASSLAGGNQP. The whole CDR3 sequence reads CASSLAGGNQPQHF.

This clone was picked up a small number of times. Germline is not matched at one junction end, which may reflect a read error. The read ends 3 residues before the CDR3 terminus; that terminus is restored from the germline J gene. This chain uses TRBV13 with TRBJ2-7; TRBD1 aligns across 11 bases. Germline assignment: CDR1 PRHDT and CDR2 FYEKMQ (reference sequence). CDR3 size: 16 residues. CDR3 residues: CASSSPGQGVTYEQYF. The covered CDR3 bases are TGTGCTAGCAGTTCGCCGGGACAGGGGGTAACCTACGAG.

This clone was seen at least ten times. CDR3 DNA, as far as it was read: TGTGCCAGCAGTTCTACAGATACG. Amino acids: CASSSTDT. The entire CDR3 protein is CASSSTDTQYF. This chain links TRBV6-2 or TRBV6-3 with TRBJ2-3; D ambiguous. The read stops 3 residues short of the end of the CDR3; the missing end is completed from the germline J gene. The CDR3 loop spans 11 amino acids. Deletions cut 4 bases from V and 3 bases from J, with 2 bases between. Germline V gene lookup returns CDR1 MNHEY and CDR2 SVGEGT.

For this clone: The CDR3 end lies 3 residues beyond the end of the read and is filled in from the germline J gene. The V gene is TRBV6-2 or TRBV6-3, the J gene TRBJ2-7, with D possibly matching TRBD1 (5 bases). Germline lookup yields CDR1 MNHEY and CDR2 SVGEGT. The CDR3 has 17 amino acids. The V end lost 6 bases, the J end lost 0 bases, and 21 bases lay between the germline ends. The CDR3 bases that were read are TGTGCCAGCAGCACACCCACGACAGTCGTCCACTCCTACGAG. Its protein is CASSTPTTVVHSYE. The entire CDR3 sequence reads CASSTPTTVVHSYEQYF.

This clone was seen more than once but under ten times. The missing CDR3 end, 3 residues past where the read stops, is filled in from the germline J gene. The V and J genes are TRBV7-6 and TRBJ2-2, with 8 nucleotides matching TRBD1. Germline loops: CDR1 SGHVS, CDR2 FNYEAQ. CDR3 length: 14 amino acids. With 5 bases clipped from V and 6 bases from J, the junction kept 5 bases outside the gene matches. The CDR3 loop reads CASSLQGVSGELFF. CDR3 DNA, as far as it was read: TGTGCCAGCAGCCTACAGGGGGTATCCGGGGAG. The full variable domain, with the rest looked up from reference TRBV7-6 and TRBJ2-2, is GAGVSQSPRYKVTKRGQDVALRCDPISGHVSLYWYRQALGQGPEFLTYFNYEAQQDKSGLPNDRFSAERPEGSISTLTIQRTEQRDSAMYRCASSLQGVSGELFFGEGSRLTVL.

Concerning this clone itself: From the germline J gene comes the end of the CDR3, since the read stops 3 residues before it. The V and J genes are TRBV7-2 and TRBJ1-5; weak D call: TRBD1 (6 bases). Germline V gene lookup returns CDR1 SGHTA and CDR2 FQGNSA. The CDR3 sequence is 15 residues long. The V end lost 1 base, the J end lost 3 bases, and 10 bases lay between the germline ends. CDR3 amino acids: CASSLVQGPNQPQHF. The sequenced part of the CDR3 DNA is TGTGCCAGCAGCTTAGTACAGGGACCCAATCAGCCC.

This clone has just a few counts. The read gets to within 3 residues of the CDR3 end, and the germline J gene fills in the rest. The chain uses TRBV7-6 and TRBJ1-4, with 7 positions matching TRBD1. Germline V gene data show CDR1 as SGHVS and CDR2 as FNYEAQ. This CDR3 is built from 15 residues. J was trimmed by 2 bases and V by 5 bases; bases with no gene match: 5. The sequenced part of the CDR3 DNA is TGTGCCAGCAGCGCAGGGGGGTCGACTAATGAAAAA. Protein sequence: CASSAGGSTNEK. The entire CDR3 protein reads CASSAGGSTNEKLFF.

About this clone: The observed sequence ends 3 residues before the CDR3 terminus, with the missing tail filled in from the germline J gene. The rearrangement uses TRBV19 and TRBJ1-1; no firm D call. V was trimmed by 2 bases and J by 3 bases, leaving 10 bases between them. In germline, CDR1 is LNHDA, CDR2 SQIVND (reference sequence). The CDR3 covers 14 residues. The CDR3 loop reads CASSISGSYTEAFF. The sequenced part of the CDR3 DNA is TGTGCCAGTAGTATATCGGGGTCCTACACTGAA.

The CDR3 loop reads CASSRGQVYEQYF. The sequenced CDR3 bases are TGTGCCAGCAGCCGTGGACAAGTTTACGAG. The V and J genes are TRBV7-2 and TRBJ2-7, with D tentatively TRBD1 (5 bases). The sequenced fragment ends 3 residues before the CDR3 boundary, so the rest is inferred from the germline J gene. With 5 bases removed from V and 4 bases from J, the gap between germline ends came to 12 bases. CDR3 size: 13 residues. The germline CDR1 and CDR2 sequences are SGHTA and FQGNSA. Using reference TRBV7-2 and TRBJ2-7 for the parts outside the CDR3, the full variable domain is GAGVSQSPSNKVTEKGKDVELRCDPISGHTALYWYRQSLGQGLEFLIYFQGNSAPDKSGLPSDRFSAERTGGSVSTLTIQRTQQEDSAVYLCASSRGQVYEQYFGPGTRLTVT.

This clone has more than one count but fewer than ten. The read ends 3 residues shy of where the CDR3 ends; the end is completed using the germline J gene. The chain employs TRBV18 and TRBJ2-5, with 10 bases matching TRBD2. Germline V gene sequence: CDR1 KGHSH, CDR2 LQKENI. The CDR3 covers 17 residues. The trim removed 3 bases at V and 1 base at J, leaving 8 bases unmatched. The part of the CDR3 DNA that was read is TGTGCCAGCTCACCTGCCGGGACTAGCGCCCCCCAAGAGACC. Translated, it gives CASSPAGTSAPQET. The entire CDR3 is CASSPAGTSAPQETQYF.